The present T cell receptor beta chain was sequenced within a study of yellow fever vaccine responses in identical twins. TCRdb re-derived calls from the RT-PCR reads in MiXCR, one entry per CDR3 protein. This table has approximately 2,000 distinct CDR3 sequences, roughly 86% appearing once. V dropped 7 bases and J dropped 3; count of bases not matched to a gene: 6. This CDR3 comprises 15 residues. Germline lookup yields CDR1 MGHDK and CDR2 SYGVNS. The clonotype was recovered from a woman under 30 who received the yellow fever vaccine. The specimen was T cells from blood (PBMCs), unsorted or a sorted subset (not recorded which), collected before or after yellow fever vaccination (not recorded which). This chain uses TRBV25-1 with TRBJ2-1, with TRBD2 matching 10 bases. CDR3 region: CASTPSGRRYNEQFF. The CDR3 DNA sequence: TGTGCCAGCACCCCTAGCGGGAGACGCTACAATGAGCAGTTCTTC.